These T cell receptor beta chains were read from a single sample in a study of T cells in localized non-small cell lung cancer. This table comes from immunoSEQ multiplex PCR, and its TCRdb copy is limited to in-frame clones, with some not included. The sample includes fewer than 95,000 clones, roughly 93% of them seen just once. The sample consisted of PBMCs, taken before any cancer treatment. Receptors originate from a woman aged 40-70 years with stage II squamous cell lung carcinoma. CDR3s include the opening cysteine and the closing phenylalanine or tryptophan. The D gene is left open where the match is weak.

d_call v_call cdr3_aa
TRBD1 TRBV10-3 CAISEATGTGIGEQYF
- TRBV15 CATSSELQPQHF
- TRBV19 CASKRKNSYEQYF
- TRBV18 CASSFPPRGGATEAFF
- TRBV28 CASSSTGQYEKLFF
- TRBV25-1 CASSESKRGETQYF
TRBD1 TRBV30 CAWSPGTATNEKLFF
- TRBV10-3 CAISEGGYGYTF
- TRBV7-9 CASSRGGNNQPQHF
- TRBV6-6 CASSAPAYGYTF
TRBD1 TRBV15 CATSRVLGQGERETQYF
TRBD1 TRBV2 CASPGTGIILDGYTF
- TRBV6-6 CASRHLANYGYTF
TRBD2 TRBV5-1 CASSFDLAANEQFF
TRBD2 TRBV2 CASGRMGLAVRSSYEQYF
TRBD1 TRBV19 CASTTDRVTEAFF
- TRBV2 CASSDRISNQPQHF
- TRBV5-1 CASSLERRAYNEQFF
- TRBV7-2 CASSSRTITYEQYF